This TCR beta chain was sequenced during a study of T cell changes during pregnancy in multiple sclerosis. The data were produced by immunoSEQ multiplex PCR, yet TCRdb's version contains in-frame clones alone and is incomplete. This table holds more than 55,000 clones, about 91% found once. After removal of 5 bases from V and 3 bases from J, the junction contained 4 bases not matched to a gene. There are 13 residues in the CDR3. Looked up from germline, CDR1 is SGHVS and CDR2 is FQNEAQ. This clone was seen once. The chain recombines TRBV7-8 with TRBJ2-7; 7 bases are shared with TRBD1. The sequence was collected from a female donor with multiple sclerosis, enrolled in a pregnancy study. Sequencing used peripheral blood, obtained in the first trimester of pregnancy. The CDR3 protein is CASSTGQFYEQYF. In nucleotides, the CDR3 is TGTGCCAGCAGCACGGGACAGTTCTACGAGCAGTACTTC. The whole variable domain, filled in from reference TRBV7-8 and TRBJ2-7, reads GAGVSQSPRYKVAKRGQDVALRCDPISGHVSLFWYQQALGQGPEFLTYFQNEAQLDKSGLPSDRFFAERPEGSVSTLKIQRTQQEDSAVYLCASSTGQFYEQYFGPGTRLTVT.